The 21 T cell receptor beta chains given below trace back to one sample, sequenced in a study of cytomegalovirus exposure and HLA in healthy donors. This PCR relied on a set of 60 Vbeta primers and 13 Jbeta primers. TCRdb's table, derived via immunoSEQ multiplex PCR, lists solely in-frame clones and lacks some. Of about 84,000 clones listed, less than 80% were seen once; the top ten hold 15%. The specimen was PBMCs. Receptors were obtained from a woman aged 35 to 49 in good health and CMV-seropositive.

This sequence joins TRBV4-3 and TRBJ2-7; 7 nucleotides agree with TRBD2. CDR3 length: 13 amino acids. The germline V gene has CDR1 LGHNA and CDR2 YSLEER. The V gene end was trimmed by 5 bases and the J gene end by 6 bases; junction bases not matched to a gene: 7. CDR3 amino acids: CASSVVGGSEQYF. CDR3 DNA: TGCGCCAGCAGCGTAGTGGGGGGGTCCGAGCAGTACTTC.

The chain uses TRBV4-1 and TRBJ2-3; TRBD2 might be the D (6 bases). CDR1 and CDR2 from the germline V gene are MGHRA and YSYEKL. Trimming took 2 bases from V and 0 from J, leaving 9 bases between them. The CDR3 has 15 amino acids. Here the CDR3 DNA reads TGCGCCAGCAGCCAACGCGGGGCTAGCACAGATACGCAGTATTTT. It is translated as CASSQRGASTDTQYF.

The CDR3 DNA reads as TGTGCCAGCAGCTTCGGGACCAGGGGGGTGGGTGAGCAGTTCTTC. It codes for CASSFGTRGVGEQFF. This rearrangement joins TRBV7-9 to TRBJ2-1, with D perhaps matching TRBD1 (7 bases). V was pared by 3 bases and J by 9 bases, with 18 bases between. In germline, CDR1 is SEHNR, CDR2 FQNEAQ (reference sequence). This CDR3 is built from 15 residues.

This rearrangement joins TRBV7-2 to TRBJ1-3, with 8 bases fitting TRBD1. The V and J ends lost 6 bases and 1 base, in that order; junction bases with no gene match: 8. Per the germline V gene, CDR1 is SGHTA and CDR2 is FQGNSA. The CDR3 sequence is 16 residues long. Here the CDR3 DNA reads TGTGCCAGCAGAGGACAGGGAACGGTATCTGGAAACACCATATATTTT. This codes for CASRGQGTVSGNTIYF.

This clone occurred a few times. The chain combines TRBV19 with TRBJ2-3; no clear D gene. The CDR3 sequence is 13 residues long. Germline-derived CDR1 and CDR2 are LNHDA and SQIVND (reference sequence). Trimming cost V 5 bases and J 5 bases, with 11 bases left between them. This chain's CDR3 is CASSSRVVDTQYF. The CDR3 region has the DNA TGTGCCAGTAGTTCCCGCGTAGTAGATACGCAGTATTTT.

The V and J genes are TRBV28 and TRBJ2-7, with D possibly TRBD2 on 7 matching bases. The V end was cut by 10 bases, the J end by 2 bases, with 21 bases between. Germline V gene sequence: CDR1 MDHEN, CDR2 SYDVKM. The CDR3 extends over 15 amino acids. CDR3 amino acids: CATSGDGGHPYEQYF. As DNA, the CDR3 is TGTGCCACCTCGGGAGACGGGGGGCATCCCTACGAGCAGTACTTC. The full variable domain, rest sourced from reference TRBV28 and TRBJ2-7, is DVKVTQSSRYLVKRTGEKVFLECVQDMDHENMFWYRQDPGLGLRLIYFSYDVKMKEKGDIPEGYSVSREKKERFSLILESASTNQTSMYLCATSGDGGHPYEQYFGPGTRLTVT.

The V and J genes are TRBV5-1 and TRBJ1-5; D ambiguous. Between the trimmed V and J ends, which lost 3 bases and 3 bases, there was a span of 7 bases. This CDR3 is built from 13 residues. Germline V gives CDR1 SGHRS, CDR2 YFSETQ. CDR3 DNA: TGCGCCAGCAGCTCGGTCCCCAATCAGCCCCAGCATTTT. Encoded protein: CASSSVPNQPQHF. Full variable domain (outside the CDR3, taken from reference TRBV5-1 and TRBJ1-5): KAGVTQTPRYLIKTRGQQVTLSCSPISGHRSVSWYQQTPGQGLQFLFEYFSETQRNKGNFPGRFSGRQFSNSRSEMNVSTLELGDSALYLCASSSVPNQPQHFGDGTRLSIL.

The genes are TRBV18 and TRBJ2-7, with D possibly TRBD1 on 5 matching bases. Trimming pared 0 bases from V and 5 bases from J, leaving 8 bases between. Germline V gene lookup returns CDR1 KGHSH and CDR2 LQKENI. This CDR3 region has 13 residues. The CDR3 DNA sequence: TGTGCCAGCTCACCACCGGCCAGGGACGAGCAGTACTTC. It yields the protein CASSPPARDEQYF.

The chain has TRBV23-1 and TRBJ2-7, with 7 positions matching TRBD2. TRBV23-1 is an ORF for which the function is uncertain. The CDR3 length is 14 residues. The V segment lost 0 bases and the J segment 2 bases; nucleotides outside the gene matches: 1. The CDR3 region has the DNA TGCGCCAGCAGTCAATCTCTAGCGGCCTACGAGCAGTACTTC. Encoded protein: CASSQSLAAYEQYF.

The rearrangement links TRBV5-1 to TRBJ2-1; TRBD2 agrees at 9 bases. The CDR3 is 15 residues long. Germline V CDR1 and CDR2: SGHRS, YFSETQ. J was trimmed by 6 bases and V by 4 bases; bases with no gene match: 8. The CDR3 reads CASSLGAGGVNEQFF. The CDR3, as DNA: TGCGCCAGCAGCCTGGGAGCGGGAGGAGTCAATGAGCAGTTCTTC.

The chain has TRBV5-1 and TRBJ1-2; 7 bases match TRBD1. Germline-derived CDR1 and CDR2 are SGHRS and YFSETQ. This CDR3 has 13 amino acids. V lost 4 bases to trimming and J lost 4 bases; unmatched junction nucleotides: 4. The CDR3 here is CASSTGQPYGYTF. The CDR3, as DNA: TGCGCCAGCAGCACGGGACAGCCCTATGGCTACACCTTC.

This chain uses TRBV5-6 with TRBJ1-3; possible D gene TRBD1, 6 bases. Trimming removed 4 bases at V and 0 bases at J, with 11 bases between. The length of the CDR3 is 15 residues. CDR1 is SGHDT, CDR2 YYEEEE, per germline. CDR3 DNA: TGTGCCAGCAGCGGGGGACAAGACTCTGGAAACACCATATATTTT. Translating gives CASSGGQDSGNTIYF.

This clone is a singleton in its sample. This sequence joins TRBV9 and TRBJ2-1; D is uncertain. This CDR3 has 15 residues. Trimming took 0 bases from V and 8 from J, leaving 15 bases between them. Germline CDR1 and CDR2: SGDLS and YYNGEE. The CDR3 protein is CASSVDQRPHDEQFF. For the CDR3, the DNA is TGTGCCAGCAGCGTAGATCAGCGACCGCACGATGAGCAGTTCTTC.

V is TRBV29-1 and J is TRBJ2-2; tentatively, D is TRBD1 (8 bases). The germline gives CDR1 SQVTM, CDR2 ANQGSEA. The ends were cut back, 3 bases at V and 6 bases at J, with 14 bases in the middle. This CDR3 comprises 14 residues. The CDR3 loop is CSVDWTGRAGELFF. The CDR3 DNA sequence: TGCAGCGTTGACTGGACAGGGAGGGCCGGGGAGCTGTTTTTT.

This clone came up a few times. The chain uses TRBV28 and TRBJ2-1; tentatively, D is TRBD2 (5 bases). The germline V gene has CDR1 MDHEN and CDR2 SYDVKM. CDR3 size: 17 residues. V was cut by 7 bases and J by 5 bases, with 24 bases left in between. Here the CDR3 reads CASIPRLTGNPDNEQFF. In DNA form, the CDR3 reads TGTGCCAGCATTCCCCGGCTGACGGGAAATCCCGACAATGAGCAGTTCTTC.

The rearrangement links TRBV14 to TRBJ2-5, with D perhaps TRBD1 (6 bases). Germline-derived CDR1 and CDR2 are SGHDN and FVKESK. Trimming took 0 bases from V and 2 from J, leaving 16 bases between them. The CDR3 runs to 17 residues. DNA of the CDR3: TGTGCCAGCAGCCAAGAGGGGGCCGGAGGACAGCAAGAGACCCAGTACTTC. It specifies CASSQEGAGGQQETQYF.

J is TRBJ2-7 and V is TRBV7-2; 12 nucleotides agree with TRBD2. CDR1 SGHTA and CDR2 FQGNSA come from the germline V gene. V was clipped by 4 bases and J by 2 bases; unmatched bases: 3. The CDR3 runs to 15 residues. CDR3: CASSSGLAGTYEQYF. In DNA form, the CDR3 reads TGTGCCAGCAGCTCGGGACTAGCGGGCACCTACGAGCAGTACTTC.

This chain connects TRBV2 to TRBJ1-5, with 7 positions matching TRBD1. From germline, CDR1 is SNHLY and CDR2 FYNNEI. V gave up 8 bases and J gave up 5 bases; unmatched junction bases: 12. The CDR3 covers 15 residues. The CDR3 DNA reads TGTGCCAGCGCTGGCACGACAGGGCCCTATCAGCCCCAGCATTTT. Protein: CASAGTTGPYQPQHF.

This clone was counted between two and nine times. The V and J genes are TRBV2 and TRBJ1-4; D unresolved. The CDR3 length is 13 residues. The V and J ends lost 8 bases and 4 bases respectively, with 11 bases between them. The germline V gene has CDR1 SNHLY and CDR2 FYNNEI. The CDR3, as DNA: TGTGCCAGCGCGGCAGAGAATAATGAAAAACTGTTTTTT. It specifies CASAAENNEKLFF.

This clone has a handful of counts. The chain couples TRBV29-1 to TRBJ1-5, with D perhaps matching TRBD1 (5 bases). V lost 8 bases, J lost 6 bases, and 17 bases lay in between. The CDR3 totals 13 residues. Germline-derived CDR1 and CDR2 are SQVTM and ANQGSEA. CDR3 DNA: TGCAGCCACGCAGGAGGGGAAGGTCAGCCCCAGCATTTT. It specifies CSHAGGEGQPQHF.

J is TRBJ2-7 and V is TRBV27; 7 bases agree with TRBD2. With V trimmed by 2 bases and J by 5 bases, 6 bases remained unmatched. Germline V gives CDR1 MNHEY, CDR2 SMNVEV (reference sequence). The CDR3 consists of 14 residues. CDR3: CASSLVRGVNEQYF. The DNA of the CDR3 is TGTGCCAGCAGTTTAGTACGGGGGGTCAACGAGCAGTACTTC.